This T cell receptor beta chain was recovered during a study of blood T cell repertoires in COVID-19. About the study: From the United States, Italy and Spain came samples of acute and convalescent COVID-19. Sample material is recorded as cDNA or gDNA derived from T cells, B-cell-depleted T cells, or PBMCs.

The CDR3 is made up of 15 amino acids. Looked up from germline, CDR1 is SGDLS and CDR2 is YYNGEE. The V gene lost 0 bases and the J gene lost 1 base, with 10 bases spanning the gap. Per the study methods: Nucleated cell counts were estimated from reference gene primer amplification. This table comes from immunoSEQ multiplex PCR, and its TCRdb copy is limited to in-frame clones, with some not included. D and trimming come from the DNA, and the V and J calls and clone size come from that table. The data contain about 110,000 clones, over 70% of them seen just once; the ten biggest clones take up 0.65% to 0.9%.

This clonotype originated in a woman in her seventies with acute or convalescent COVID-19. V and J are TRBV9 and TRBJ1-1, with D possibly being TRBD1 (5 bases). Sequenced input: peripheral blood. The CDR3 sequence: CASSVVRGRNTEAFF. CDR3 bases: TGTGCCAGCAGCGTAGTGCGGGGGAGGAACACTGAAGCTTTCTTT.